Listed below are T cell receptor beta chains from one sample, sequenced in a study of human T cells and chemical hapten exposure. TCRdb reanalysed the 5' RACE reads using MiXCR and keeps one entry per CDR3 protein. The sample includes 81,000 or so distinct CDR3 sequences, 7.7% of them seen just once. These receptors all stem from a male donor in good health. CDR3s include the opening cysteine and the closing phenylalanine or tryptophan. The order of the fields is V gene, D gene, J gene, clone size, CDR3 protein, CDR3 DNA. D genes are given only for firm matches. The size of a clone is reported for some rows only, either as once, few or many, or as a class for expanded clones.

V gene: TRBV7-9; D gene: NA; J gene: TRBJ2-7; clone size: NA; CDR3 protein: CASSLVRTLPSSYEQYF; CDR3 DNA: TGTGCCAGCAGCTTAGTACGGACGTTGCCGAGCTCCTACGAGCAGTACTTC
V gene: TRBV20-1; D gene: NA; J gene: TRBJ1-1; clone size: many; CDR3 protein: CSATDRDRDLGAFF; CDR3 DNA: TGCAGTGCTACGGATCGGGACCGCGACCTAGGAGCTTTCTTT
V gene: TRBV7-2; D gene: NA; J gene: TRBJ1-5; clone size: many; CDR3 protein: CASSYPGQGQPQHF; CDR3 DNA: TGTGCCAGCAGCTACCCGGGGCAGGGTCAGCCCCAGCATTTT
V gene: TRBV7-9; D gene: NA; J gene: TRBJ2-1; clone size: few; CDR3 protein: CASSLGSRVPNNEQFF; CDR3 DNA: TGTGCCAGCAGCTTAGGGTCCCGGGTTCCAAACAATGAGCAGTTCTTC
V gene: TRBV6-6; D gene: TRBD1; J gene: TRBJ2-7; clone size: many; CDR3 protein: CASSIGQVPYEQYF; CDR3 DNA: TGTGCCAGCAGTATCGGACAGGTCCCATACGAGCAGTACTTC
V gene: TRBV6-2/TRBV6-3; D gene: NA; J gene: TRBJ2-1; clone size: NA; CDR3 protein: CAISGTLENEQFF; CDR3 DNA: TGTGCCATCTCCGGGACCCTGGAGAATGAGCAGTTCTTC
V gene: TRBV12-3/TRBV12-4; D gene: TRBD2; J gene: TRBJ2-3; clone size: NA; CDR3 protein: CASREALAGGTDTQYF; CDR3 DNA: TGTGCCAGCAGGGAGGCCCTAGCGGGAGGGACAGATACGCAGTATTTT
V gene: TRBV29-1; D gene: TRBD2; J gene: TRBJ2-1; clone size: few; CDR3 protein: CSVDSLAGYNEQFF; CDR3 DNA: TGCAGCGTTGATTCACTAGCGGGTTACAATGAGCAGTTCTTC
V gene: TRBV2; D gene: TRBD2; J gene: TRBJ2-3; clone size: NA; CDR3 protein: CASRVRGGTDTQYF; CDR3 DNA: TGTGCCAGCAGGGTCCGGGGGGGCACAGATACGCAGTATTTT
V gene: TRBV6-1; D gene: TRBD2; J gene: TRBJ2-2; clone size: many; CDR3 protein: CASGALAGSNGELFF; CDR3 DNA: TGTGCCAGCGGGGCACTAGCGGGAAGTAACGGGGAGCTGTTTTTT
V gene: TRBV7-9; D gene: TRBD2; J gene: TRBJ2-3; clone size: few; CDR3 protein: CASSFLREGPSTDTQYF; CDR3 DNA: TGTGCCAGCAGCTTTTTGCGGGAGGGCCCTAGCACAGATACGCAGTATTTT
V gene: TRBV14; D gene: TRBD1; J gene: TRBJ1-1; clone size: many; CDR3 protein: CASSLRTGANTEAFF; CDR3 DNA: TGTGCCAGCAGCCTCCGGACAGGAGCGAACACTGAAGCTTTCTTT
V gene: TRBV20-1; D gene: NA; J gene: TRBJ2-5; clone size: NA; CDR3 protein: CSVRDGPQETQYF; CDR3 DNA: TGCAGTGTTCGAGACGGACCCCAAGAGACCCAGTACTTC
V gene: TRBV5-1; D gene: TRBD1; J gene: TRBJ2-5; clone size: few; CDR3 protein: CASSLAGQGVEETQYF; CDR3 DNA: TGCGCCAGCAGCTTGGCTGGACAGGGGGTTGAAGAGACCCAGTACTTC
V gene: TRBV5-1; D gene: TRBD2; J gene: TRBJ2-5; clone size: NA; CDR3 protein: CASSLATSGGLKTQYF; CDR3 DNA: TGCGCCAGCAGCTTGGCGACTAGCGGGGGGTTGAAGACCCAGTACTTC
V gene: TRBV10-2; D gene: NA; J gene: TRBJ1-5; clone size: many; CDR3 protein: CASSGGVGRNQPQHF; CDR3 DNA: TGCGCCAGCAGCGGTGGAGTGGGGCGCAATCAGCCCCAGCATTTT
V gene: TRBV29-1; D gene: NA; J gene: TRBJ1-3; clone size: NA; CDR3 protein: CSVVSLSGNTIYF; CDR3 DNA: TGCAGCGTTGTCTCCCTCTCTGGAAACACCATATATTTT
V gene: TRBV20-1; D gene: TRBD2; J gene: TRBJ2-1; clone size: many; CDR3 protein: CSASSGAGYNEQFF; CDR3 DNA: TGCAGTGCGAGTAGCGGGGCCGGGTACAATGAGCAGTTCTTC
V gene: TRBV12-3/TRBV12-4; D gene: NA; J gene: TRBJ1-5; clone size: NA; CDR3 protein: CASSGSLGPQHF; CDR3 DNA: TGTGCCAGCAGTGGGAGTTTAGGGCCCCAGCATTTT
V gene: TRBV3-1; D gene: NA; J gene: TRBJ2-1; clone size: NA; CDR3 protein: CASSQDQGWNEQFF; CDR3 DNA: TGTGCCAGCAGCCAAGATCAGGGTTGGAATGAGCAGTTCTTC
V gene: TRBV2; D gene: NA; J gene: TRBJ1-2; clone size: NA; CDR3 protein: CASSEEGNYGYTF; CDR3 DNA: TGTGCCAGCAGTGAAGAGGGCAACTATGGCTACACCTTC
V gene: TRBV29-1; D gene: NA; J gene: TRBJ2-3; clone size: NA; CDR3 protein: CSVGPKGGQTQYF; CDR3 DNA: TGCAGCGTTGGACCCAAAGGGGGTCAGACGCAGTATTTT
V gene: TRBV9; D gene: NA; J gene: TRBJ2-3; clone size: few; CDR3 protein: CASSVDPTDTQYF; CDR3 DNA: TGTGCCAGCAGCGTCGACCCCACAGATACGCAGTATTTT
V gene: TRBV10-3; D gene: NA; J gene: TRBJ2-7; clone size: few; CDR3 protein: CAISGSATGVTYEQYF; CDR3 DNA: TGTGCCATCAGTGGTTCGGCAACAGGTGTTACCTACGAGCAGTACTTC
V gene: TRBV4-2; D gene: NA; J gene: TRBJ1-1; clone size: NA; CDR3 protein: CASSQASTRNTEAFF; CDR3 DNA: TGTGCCAGCAGCCAAGCCAGCACACGGAACACTGAAGCTTTCTTT
V gene: TRBV7-2; D gene: TRBD2; J gene: TRBJ2-7; clone size: few; CDR3 protein: CASSLELAGSREQYF; CDR3 DNA: TGTGCCAGCAGCTTAGAACTAGCGGGAAGTCGGGAGCAGTACTTC
V gene: TRBV12-3/TRBV12-4; D gene: NA; J gene: TRBJ1-5; clone size: NA; CDR3 protein: CASSAGRGNQPQHF; CDR3 DNA: TGTGCCAGCAGTGCGGGGAGGGGCAATCAGCCCCAGCATTTT
V gene: TRBV12-5; D gene: NA; J gene: TRBJ2-5; clone size: NA; CDR3 protein: CASGLLGYQETQYF; CDR3 DNA: TGTGCTAGTGGTTTATTGGGCTACCAAGAGACCCAGTACTTC
V gene: TRBV19; D gene: NA; J gene: TRBJ1-2; clone size: many; CDR3 protein: CASGRGHRYGYTF; CDR3 DNA: TGTGCCAGTGGTAGGGGACACCGGTATGGCTACACCTTC
V gene: TRBV9; D gene: NA; J gene: TRBJ2-1; clone size: NA; CDR3 protein: CASSVALSPGTTEQFF; CDR3 DNA: TGTGCCAGCAGCGTAGCTCTTTCACCCGGGACAACTGAGCAGTTCTTC
V gene: TRBV12-3/TRBV12-4; D gene: TRBD2; J gene: TRBJ2-3; clone size: few; CDR3 protein: CASSIWTSGNTDTQYF; CDR3 DNA: TGTGCCAGCAGTATTTGGACTAGCGGGAACACAGATACGCAGTATTTT
V gene: TRBV28; D gene: TRBD1; J gene: TRBJ2-3; clone size: many; CDR3 protein: CASRTTDRAGQYF; CDR3 DNA: TGTGCCAGCAGGACGACAGACAGGGCAGGGCAGTATTTT
V gene: TRBV6-5; D gene: NA; J gene: TRBJ2-1; clone size: NA; CDR3 protein: CATTADSDYNEQFF; CDR3 DNA: TGTGCCACCACGGCTGACAGTGACTACAATGAGCAGTTCTTC
V gene: TRBV20-1; D gene: NA; J gene: TRBJ2-7; clone size: few; CDR3 protein: CSASRADGYEQYF; CDR3 DNA: TGCAGTGCTTCAAGGGCAGACGGGTACGAGCAGTACTTC
V gene: TRBV28; D gene: NA; J gene: TRBJ2-7; clone size: few; CDR3 protein: CASRPRTVTYEQYF; CDR3 DNA: TGTGCCAGCCGACCTCGGACAGTCACCTACGAGCAGTACTTC
V gene: TRBV29-1; D gene: NA; J gene: TRBJ1-1; clone size: few; CDR3 protein: CSVEDYGTVSEAFF; CDR3 DNA: TGCAGCGTTGAAGATTATGGGACGGTTTCTGAAGCTTTCTTT
V gene: TRBV28; D gene: TRBD1; J gene: TRBJ1-1; clone size: few; CDR3 protein: CASSLPGGSAFF; CDR3 DNA: TGTGCCAGCAGCCTTCCAGGGGGGTCAGCTTTCTTT
V gene: TRBV18; D gene: TRBD1; J gene: TRBJ2-2; clone size: many; CDR3 protein: CASSPRTGMTGELFF; CDR3 DNA: TGTGCCAGCTCACCACGGACAGGGATGACCGGGGAGCTGTTTTTT
V gene: TRBV6-2/TRBV6-3; D gene: NA; J gene: TRBJ1-3; clone size: NA; CDR3 protein: CASSYSNGIAGNTIYF; CDR3 DNA: TGTGCCAGCAGTTACTCGAACGGTATTGCTGGAAACACCATATATTTT
V gene: TRBV6-6; D gene: TRBD1; J gene: TRBJ1-5; clone size: many; CDR3 protein: CASSDRGNQPQHF; CDR3 DNA: TGTGCCAGCAGCGACAGGGGAAATCAGCCCCAGCATTTT
V gene: TRBV6-5; D gene: NA; J gene: TRBJ1-5; clone size: NA; CDR3 protein: CASSPLSDSNQPQHF; CDR3 DNA: TGTGCCAGCAGTCCCCTCAGTGATAGCAATCAGCCCCAGCATTTT
V gene: TRBV5-1; D gene: NA; J gene: TRBJ2-7; clone size: NA; CDR3 protein: CASSLAPGTGYEQYF; CDR3 DNA: TGCGCCAGCAGCTTGGCCCCGGGCACCGGCTACGAGCAGTACTTC
V gene: TRBV5-1; D gene: NA; J gene: TRBJ1-2; clone size: few; CDR3 protein: CASSWMGRGASNYGYTF; CDR3 DNA: TGCGCCAGCAGCTGGATGGGGCGGGGCGCTTCTAACTATGGCTACACCTTC
V gene: TRBV27; D gene: TRBD1; J gene: TRBJ1-2; clone size: few; CDR3 protein: CASSLSGDRGPYGYTF; CDR3 DNA: TGTGCCAGCAGTTTATCAGGAGACAGGGGGCCCTATGGCTACACCTTC
V gene: TRBV15; D gene: TRBD2; J gene: TRBJ2-1; clone size: NA; CDR3 protein: CATSRTLGLDQNNEQFF; CDR3 DNA: TGTGCCACCAGCAGAACATTGGGACTAGACCAAAACAATGAGCAGTTCTTC
V gene: TRBV6-1; D gene: TRBD1; J gene: TRBJ1-1; clone size: few; CDR3 protein: CASSSRQGPNTEAFF; CDR3 DNA: TGTGCCAGCAGTAGTCGACAGGGCCCGAACACTGAAGCTTTCTTT
V gene: TRBV7-9; D gene: NA; J gene: TRBJ1-1; clone size: few; CDR3 protein: CASTPTENTEAFF; CDR3 DNA: TGTGCCAGCACCCCGACAGAGAACACTGAAGCTTTCTTT
V gene: TRBV7-9; D gene: TRBD2; J gene: TRBJ2-7; clone size: many; CDR3 protein: CASSSPTSGGGHPSYEQYF; CDR3 DNA: TGTGCCAGCAGCTCCCCTACTAGCGGCGGCGGCCATCCCTCTTACGAGCAGTACTTC
V gene: TRBV20-1; D gene: NA; J gene: TRBJ1-1; clone size: few; CDR3 protein: CSARAETDTEAFF; CDR3 DNA: TGCAGTGCTAGAGCCGAGACGGACACTGAAGCTTTCTTT
V gene: TRBV7-2; D gene: NA; J gene: TRBJ2-2; clone size: NA; CDR3 protein: CASSLGGLAANTGELFF; CDR3 DNA: TGTGCCAGCAGCTTAGGGGGACTTGCGGCGAACACCGGGGAGCTGTTTTTT
V gene: TRBV10-3; D gene: TRBD1; J gene: TRBJ2-2; clone size: few; CDR3 protein: CAISEVTGGDTGELFF; CDR3 DNA: TGTGCCATCAGTGAGGTCACAGGGGGCGACACCGGGGAGCTGTTTTTT
V gene: TRBV20-1; D gene: NA; J gene: TRBJ1-1; clone size: few; CDR3 protein: CSARADTEAFF; CDR3 DNA: TGCAGTGCTAGAGCCGACACTGAAGCTTTCTTT
V gene: TRBV20-1; D gene: TRBD2; J gene: TRBJ2-1; clone size: NA; CDR3 protein: CSGNALAGGRPLSSYNEQFF; CDR3 DNA: TGCAGTGGGAACGCCCTAGCGGGAGGACGCCCCCTTAGCTCCTACAATGAGCAGTTCTTC
V gene: TRBV29-1; D gene: NA; J gene: TRBJ2-7; clone size: few; CDR3 protein: CSVAQGDEQYF; CDR3 DNA: TGCAGCGTAGCACAGGGTGACGAGCAGTACTTC
V gene: TRBV20-1; D gene: TRBD2; J gene: TRBJ2-7; clone size: many; CDR3 protein: CSARSLAGGYEQYF; CDR3 DNA: TGCAGTGCTAGGAGTCTAGCGGGAGGATACGAGCAGTACTTC
V gene: TRBV3-1; D gene: NA; J gene: TRBJ2-7; clone size: many; CDR3 protein: CASSQEVPGKQYF; CDR3 DNA: TGTGCCAGCAGCCAAGAGGTGCCCGGGAAGCAGTACTTC
V gene: TRBV7-2; D gene: NA; J gene: TRBJ1-2; clone size: few; CDR3 protein: CASSLERIGYTF; CDR3 DNA: TGTGCCAGCAGCTTAGAAAGGATCGGCTACACCTTC
V gene: TRBV10-3; D gene: NA; J gene: TRBJ2-2; clone size: few; CDR3 protein: CAIRRDGSNTGELFF; CDR3 DNA: TGTGCCATCAGAAGGGACGGATCCAACACCGGGGAGCTGTTTTTT
V gene: TRBV27; D gene: NA; J gene: TRBJ2-7; clone size: many; CDR3 protein: CASNLWLQQYF; CDR3 DNA: TGTGCCAGCAATCTCTGGTTGCAGCAGTACTTC